This entry concerns a single T cell receptor beta chain. It lacks a known antigen. Within one base of it there is no much larger clone, and no base qualities were kept. This sample was included in a study of T cell responses to AZD1222 COVID-19 vaccine (dated by TCRdb to the early 2020s). Background for the entire study: Because spike-specific TCR depth and breadth did not differ between the two schedules, AZD1222 recipients who got a second dose at roughly 4 weeks were pooled with those who got a second dose at roughly 12 weeks. TCR sequencing was performed for about 250 trial participants, of whom some 200 were given two doses of AZD1222 and around 25 were given two doses of MenACWY control vaccine. Trial participants were enrolled into age subgroups of 18-55, 56-69 and 70-plus years, which contained about 150, 27 and 61 TCR-sequenced participants, respectively.

Trimming removed 5 bases from V and 2 bases from J, leaving 14 bases between the germline ends. The CDR3 runs 14 residues from the cysteine to the phenylalanine. Only the CDR3 region is kept as DNA, spanning 42 bases read in frame from base 1. The germline V gene encodes CDR1 SGHDT and CDR2 YYEEEE. The CDR3 regions of human TCRbeta chains were analyzed by immunosequencing. As for the original processing: TCRs in the repertoires were matched against a reference library of SARS-CoV-2-specific TCRs that had been generated with the MIRA antigen-specificity platform. Breadth meant the fraction of unique TCRs that were SARS-CoV-2-associated, whereas depth meant the fraction of total T cells that were SARS-CoV-2-associated. Using the MIRA data, each spike-specific TCR was assigned both to the spike region to which the TCR was reactive and to a CD4 or CD8 class. Log10-transformed breadth and depth values were compared by one-way ANOVA with Sidak's multiple comparisons tests. The clones in this table, taken by TCRdb from immuneACCESS, are in-frame only. Not every clone is retained; where verified, under half of the shortfall comes from an unresolved V gene, and the cause of the rest is unknown. Clone size and the V and J calls come from that table; the DNA yielded D and trimming. Here the sample has approximately 150,000 clones; about 90% occur a single time. In total, the top ten clones hold 1.2% to 1.5% of the sample.

The sample's time point label, decoded: baseline before first vaccination. Vaccinee samples came from UK trials COV001 and COV002, including a single-blind randomized controlled phase 2/3 trial of AZD1222 (ChAdOx1 nCoV-19) in healthy adults. For TCRbeta chain sequencing, PBMC samples were collected from trial participants at day 0 and at day 28 after the second dose. General conclusions and limits of the study: Participants were mostly white British, with more females than males. The authors suggested clonal diversity may have been underestimated. In the small 56-69-year group, the increase in depth fell short of significance, most likely because of low power. Conclusions about previously exposed vaccinees are limited because only a handful of AZD1222 recipients were SARS-CoV-2 seropositive at baseline. Epitopes outside the regions mutated in the B.1.351 and B.1.1.7 variants were reportedly recognized by nearly half of the unique spike-specific TCRs. The vaccine-associated CD4 TCRs covered the entire spike protein, and the dominant responses fell in regions 160-218 and 743-854. No day 14 peak-response samples were available, so repertoires were characterized only after the peak T cell response. A significant rise in spike-specific TCR breadth and depth was observed after two AZD1222 doses relative to day 0 and relative to MenACWY recipients.

The input for sequencing was peripheral blood, taken on day 0 of AZD1222 vaccination. This clonotype was obtained from an adult in good health. The chain is made from TRBV5-6 and TRBJ2-7; TRBD1 is a possible D gene, resting on 5 matching bases. The CDR3 loop reads CASSAGLETYEQYF. The base sequence is TGTGCCAGCAGTGCAGGGCTGGAAACCTACGAGCAGTACTTC.